The present T cell receptor beta chain was sequenced within a study of shared clonotypes between healthy human individuals. About the research overall: Three plates were used per donor for CD4 naive, three for CD4 memory, two for CD8 naive and one for CD8 memory.

The study's findings and limits: Clonotypes that were shared across a handful of donors made up roughly 5% of naive CD4 clonotypes.

As regards this clone: Its antigen is unknown.

Adult donors, all healthy and HIV-negative, had no recent acute infections or vaccinations. CD4+ cells underwent separation, giving CD45RA+ naive and CD45RA-negative memory subsets. The table came from immunoSEQ multiplex PCR; TCRdb's copy has only in-frame clones and leaves some out. The sample records some 2,500,000 clones, under 95% being singletons. Sequencing input: naive CD4+ T cells from PBMCs. Subset specified: CD45RA+ positively selected. The TCR was taken from a young man in good health. Some clones in this sample may be carry-over from other donors' samples.

CDR3 bases: TGTGCCAGCTCACCCGGCGGACAGGGGAATGGCTACACCTTC. Protein product: CASSPGGQGNGYTF. This chain links TRBV18 with TRBJ1-2, with 9 bases aligning to TRBD1. The CDR3 extends over 14 amino acids. Germline CDR1 and CDR2: KGHSH and LQKENI. The V and J ends lost 3 bases and 6 bases, in that order; junction bases with no gene match: 5.